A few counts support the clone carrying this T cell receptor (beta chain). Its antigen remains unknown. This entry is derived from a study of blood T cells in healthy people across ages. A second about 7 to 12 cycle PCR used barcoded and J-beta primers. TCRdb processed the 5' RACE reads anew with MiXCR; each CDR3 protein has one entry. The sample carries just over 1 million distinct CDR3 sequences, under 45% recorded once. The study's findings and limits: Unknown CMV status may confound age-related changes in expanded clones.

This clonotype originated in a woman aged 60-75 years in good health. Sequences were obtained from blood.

CDR3 sequence (DNA): TGCAGTGCTACTACCAGGGCGGGAGGGCCGACAGATACGCAGTATTTT. Translated: CSATTRAGGPTDTQYF. This sequence joins TRBV20-1 and TRBJ2-3; 9 bases line up with TRBD2. The length of the CDR3 is 16 residues. V trimming: 4 bases; J trimming: 3 bases; junction bases outside the gene matches: 11. Germline loops: CDR1 DFQATT, CDR2 SNEGSKA (reference sequence).